This T cell receptor beta chain was documented in a study of control samples from healthy donors and cancer patients. The data were produced by immunoSEQ multiplex PCR, yet TCRdb's version contains in-frame clones alone and is incomplete. The data hold about 160,000 clones, with around 95% observed a single time. The sequence was obtained from a woman in her 40s in good health. The sample comprised blood.

CDR3 in DNA: TGTGCCAGCAGCTCCGACAGGGGGCTTTACGAGCAGTACTTC. This translates into CASSSDRGLYEQYF. This rearrangement joins TRBV7-9 to TRBJ2-7; 10 positions agree with TRBD1. The junction had 4 bases not matched to a gene; V was cut back by 4 bases and J by 4 bases. From germline, CDR1 is SEHNR and CDR2 FQNEAQ (reference sequence). This CDR3 has 14 residues.